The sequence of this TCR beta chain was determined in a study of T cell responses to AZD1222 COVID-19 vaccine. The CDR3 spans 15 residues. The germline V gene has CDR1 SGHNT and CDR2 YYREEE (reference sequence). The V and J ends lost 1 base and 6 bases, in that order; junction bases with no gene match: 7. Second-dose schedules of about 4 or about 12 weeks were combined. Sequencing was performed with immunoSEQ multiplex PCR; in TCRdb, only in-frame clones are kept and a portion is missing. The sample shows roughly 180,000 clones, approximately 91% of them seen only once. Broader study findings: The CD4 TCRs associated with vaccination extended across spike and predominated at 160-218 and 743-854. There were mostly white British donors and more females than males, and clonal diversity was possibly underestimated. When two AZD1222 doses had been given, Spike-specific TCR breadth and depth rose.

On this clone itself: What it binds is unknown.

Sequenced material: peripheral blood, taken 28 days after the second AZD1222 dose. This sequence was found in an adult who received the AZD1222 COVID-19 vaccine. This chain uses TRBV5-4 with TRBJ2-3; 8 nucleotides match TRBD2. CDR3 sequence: CASSLSAGAADTQYF. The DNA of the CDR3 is TGTGCCAGCAGCTTGTCAGCGGGGGCCGCCGATACGCAGTATTTT. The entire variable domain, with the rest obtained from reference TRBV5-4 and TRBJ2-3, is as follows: ETGVTQSPTHLIKTRGQQVTLRCSSQSGHNTVSWYQQALGQGPQFIFQYYREEENGRGNFPPRFSGLQFPNYSSELNVNALELDDSALYLCASSLSAGAADTQYFGPGTRLTVL.